These 13 T cell receptor beta chains share one sample of origin, sequenced in a study of brain T cells in children with intractable seizures. Some clones are missing from TCRdb's copy, which holds only in-frame ones; the method was immunoSEQ multiplex PCR. The repertoire holds some 41,000 clones, approximately 90% seen once, with about 6% in the top ten. The sample here was peripheral blood, taken at surgery. The receptor source for this set is a girl aged 2 to 10 with tuberous sclerosis and intractable seizures.

The rearrangement uses TRBV5-8 and TRBJ1-2; D is uncertain. The CDR3 loop spans 13 amino acids. Trimming stripped 2 bases from V and 4 bases from J, with 9 bases between. CDR1 is SGHTS and CDR2 is YDEGEE in the germline V gene. CDR3 in DNA: TGTGCCAGCAGCTTTGGCATATCCTATGGCTACACCTTC. Translated, it gives CASSFGISYGYTF.

V and J are TRBV13 and TRBJ1-3; TRBD1 matches 10 bases. V lost 5 bases, J lost 2 bases, and 9 bases stayed unmatched. The germline gives CDR1 PRHDT, CDR2 FYEKMQ (reference sequence). CDR3 length: 17 amino acids. The CDR3 sequence is CASSPYSDRGPGNTIYF. CDR3 in DNA: TGTGCCAGCAGCCCCTACTCAGACAGGGGGCCTGGAAACACCATATATTTT. The full variable domain, its missing parts supplied by reference TRBV13 and TRBJ1-3, is AAGVIQSPRHLIKEKRETATLKCYPIPRHDTVYWYQQGPGQDPQFLISFYEKMQSDKGSIPDRFSAQQFSDYHSELNMSSLELGDSALYFCASSPYSDRGPGNTIYFGEGSWLTVV.

The V gene is TRBV12-3 or TRBV12-4, the J gene TRBJ1-1; D might be TRBD1 (5 bases). The CDR3 consists of 12 residues. CDR3 protein: CAPRSRVTEAFF. Written as DNA, the CDR3 is TGTGCGCCTAGATCCAGGGTCACTGAAGCTTTCTTT.

The chain uses TRBV27 and TRBJ1-1; D gene ambiguous. Trimming took off 5 bases at V and 4 bases at J, with 11 bases between the two ends. The CDR3 loop spans 13 amino acids. CDR1 is MNHEY and CDR2 is SMNVEV in the germline V gene (reference sequence). The CDR3 loop is CASSESGVTEAFF. CDR3 DNA: TGTGCCAGCAGTGAAAGTGGGGTCACTGAAGCTTTCTTT.

The chain employs TRBV10-3 and TRBJ1-5; D unclear. The V gene lost 5 bases and the J gene lost 5 bases, with 13 bases spanning the gap. This CDR3 contains 14 residues. Per the germline V gene, CDR1 is ENHRY and CDR2 is SYGVKD. The CDR3 DNA is TGTGCCATCAGTACGGGAAACCTGGATCAGCCCCAGCATTTT. Protein product: CAISTGNLDQPQHF.

V and J are TRBV6-5 and TRBJ2-3; unclear D gene. Germline CDR1 MNHEY, CDR2 SVGAGI. CDR3 length: 12 amino acids. Trimming left V 6 bases short and J 4 bases short, with 8 bases between. CDR3 nucleotides: TGTGCCAGCAGCCAAAGGTCAGATACGCAGTATTTT. It is translated as CASSQRSDTQYF.

This clone was detected only once. The J gene is TRBJ2-5, the V gene TRBV5-1; 14 bases line up with TRBD2. Germline lookup yields CDR1 SGHRS and CDR2 YFSETQ. V was pared by 5 bases and J by 4 bases, with 1 base of the junction left unmatched. The CDR3 loop spans 14 amino acids. The CDR3 nucleotides read TGCGCCAGCAGTGGACTAGCGGGGGGAGAGACCCAGTACTTC. This codes for CASSGLAGGETQYF. The full variable domain, its missing parts supplied by reference TRBV5-1 and TRBJ2-5, is KAGVTQTPRYLIKTRGQQVTLSCSPISGHRSVSWYQQTPGQGLQFLFEYFSETQRNKGNFPGRFSGRQFSNSRSEMNVSTLELGDSALYLCASSGLAGGETQYFGPGTRLLVL.

The chain joins TRBV6-5 to TRBJ1-2; D is possibly TRBD1 (6 bases). The V and J ends lost 10 bases and 5 bases respectively, with 23 bases between them. Germline V gene sequence: CDR1 MNHEY, CDR2 SVGAGI. The CDR3 loop spans 15 amino acids. CDR3 protein: CATTLSTGIEYGYTF. The CDR3 nucleotides are TGTGCCACTACGCTATCGACAGGAATTGAATATGGCTACACCTTC.

A word on this clone: The DNA is omitted, as the CDR3 cannot be located on it reliably, and the CDR3 follows TCRdb's listing. V and J are TRBV6-5 and TRBJ1-3. The CDR3 totals 15 residues, both ends included. The germline V gene has CDR1 MNHEY and CDR2 SVGAGI. CDR3: CASSSSTAPGNTIYF.

The genes are TRBV6-5 and TRBJ1-1, with TRBD1 as a possible D gene (5 bases). Trimming shortened V by 8 bases and J by 3 bases, and 13 bases separated the two germline ends. CDR3 size: 13 residues. Germline loops: CDR1 MNHEY, CDR2 SVGAGI. The chain's CDR3 is CASGHRGDTEAFF. The CDR3 DNA reads TGTGCCAGCGGCCACCGAGGGGACACTGAAGCTTTCTTT.

This sequence joins TRBV19 and TRBJ2-2; 9 nucleotides line up with TRBD1. Unmatched junction bases numbered 5, after V lost 6 bases and J lost 0 bases. CDR1 is LNHDA and CDR2 is SQIVND in the germline V gene (reference sequence). The CDR3 consists of 16 residues. CDR3: CASSRDRATNTGELFF. Written as DNA, the CDR3 is TGTGCCAGTAGCCGGGACAGGGCGACGAACACCGGGGAGCTGTTTTTT.

This clone was counted once. The V gene is TRBV15, the J gene TRBJ2-1; D may be TRBD1 (6 bases). Germline CDR1 and CDR2: LNHNV and YYDKDF (reference sequence). Trimming shortened V by 0 bases and J by 7 bases, and 13 bases separated the two germline ends. CDR3 size: 15 residues. The CDR3 loop is CATSRDFQGSNEQFF. The DNA for the CDR3 is TGTGCCACCAGCAGAGATTTCCAGGGGTCGAATGAGCAGTTCTTC.

The chain combines TRBV5-1 with TRBJ2-2, with D perhaps TRBD1 (6 bases). This CDR3 comprises 18 residues. The germline gives CDR1 SGHRS, CDR2 YFSETQ. V lost 3 bases and J lost 5, with 23 bases in between. The CDR3 coding sequence is TGCGCCAGCAGCTCCATACAGGGACCTTCCTTGTGGACCGGGGAGCTGTTTTTT. This gives the protein CASSSIQGPSLWTGELFF.